Below, 26 T cell receptor beta chains from the same sample are listed, as sequenced in a study of blood T cell repertoires in COVID-19. Method: immunoSEQ multiplex PCR; TCRdb's copy keeps in-frame clones and lacks some. The sample lists around 60,000 clones, around 77% occurring once. The sequencing sample was made of peripheral blood. The receptor source for this set is a man aged 80 or over with active or convalescent COVID-19.

The chain carries TRBV28 and TRBJ2-7; 7 bases line up with TRBD1. The germline V gene has CDR1 MDHEN and CDR2 SYDVKM. The CDR3 totals 15 residues. Trimming removed 7 bases from V and 3 bases from J; junction bases left unmatched: 12. The CDR3 spells CASTNPTGPLYEQYF. The DNA of the CDR3 is TGTGCCAGCACAAATCCGACAGGGCCCCTCTACGAGCAGTACTTC.

The chain combines TRBV30 with TRBJ1-5; 10 bases line up with TRBD1. Germline-derived CDR1 and CDR2 are GTSNPN and SVGIG (reference sequence). J was trimmed by 7 bases and V by 5 bases; bases with no gene match: 5. CDR3 size: 13 residues. This chain's CDR3 is CAWDRGQGQPQHF. CDR3 nucleotides: TGTGCCTGGGACAGGGGGCAGGGACAGCCCCAGCATTTT.

The chain has TRBV19 and TRBJ2-7; 9 bases map to TRBD2. Germline V gene sequence: CDR1 LNHDA, CDR2 SQIVND (reference sequence). Germline trimming cut 4 bases from V and 4 bases from J; bases unmatched to any gene: 11. The CDR3 has 16 amino acids. DNA for the CDR3: TGTGCCAGTAGTACGCCAGGAGGACTAGCGACTTACGAGCAGTACTTC. Encoded protein: CASSTPGGLATYEQYF.

This clone turned up a few times. This chain uses TRBV7-2 with TRBJ2-7; no firm D call. CDR1 is SGHTA and CDR2 is FQGNSA in the germline V gene. Trimming left V 1 base short and J 4 bases short, with 11 bases between. The CDR3 runs to 14 residues. The CDR3 DNA reads as TGTGCCAGCAGCTTAGGAGCAAAGCAATACGAGCAGTACTTC. This codes for CASSLGAKQYEQYF.

As to this clone: Other DNA sequences within the sample encode an identical CDR3. The V call is TRBV6-6, the J call TRBJ1-2; D is unclear. CDR1 and CDR2 (germline): MNHNY, SVGAGI (reference sequence). The CDR3 contains 13 residues. V lost 6 bases to trimming and J lost 4 bases, with 12 bases between them. The CDR3 bases are TGTGCCAGCAGCTCTCGGGGTGGCTATGGCTACACCTTC. This sequence encodes CASSSRGGYGYTF.

The chain is built from TRBV10-2 and TRBJ2-7, with TRBD1 matching over 10 bases. Germline loops: CDR1 WSHSY, CDR2 SAAADI. The ends lost 2 bases at V and 4 bases at J; junction bases unmatched: 8. This CDR3 has 16 residues. This CDR3 reads CASSEGDGTGDYEQYF. CDR3 coding DNA: TGCGCCAGCAGTGAGGGGGATGGGACAGGGGATTACGAGCAGTACTTC.

The chain recombines TRBV6-5 with TRBJ1-2, with 8 bases matching TRBD1. V gave up 6 bases and J gave up 5 bases; unmatched junction bases: 11. The CDR3 covers 15 residues. In germline, CDR1 is MNHEY, CDR2 SVGAGI. The CDR3 DNA reads TGTGCCAGCAGCCCCCAGGGGGCCTCCGTATATGGCTACACCTTC. Residues: CASSPQGASVYGYTF.

This clone turned up a few times. The V and J genes are TRBV12-3 or TRBV12-4 and TRBJ1-2, with D hard to call. This CDR3 is 13 amino acids long. V was cut by 4 bases and J by 5 bases, with 11 bases left in between. The CDR3 spells CASSSGFRYGYTF. CDR3 nucleotide sequence: TGTGCCAGCAGTTCGGGGTTTAGGTATGGCTACACCTTC.

This chain links TRBV24-1 with TRBJ1-2, with 8 bases identical to TRBD1. After removal of 10 bases from V and 2 bases from J, the junction contained 5 bases not matched to a gene. CDR1 and CDR2 (germline): KGHDR, SFDVKD. The CDR3 is 13 residues long. CDR3 protein: CATEGTGNYGYTF. Here the CDR3 DNA reads TGTGCCACAGAGGGGACAGGCAACTATGGCTACACCTTC.

This clone was counted only a few times. This rearrangement joins TRBV3-1 (or the pseudogene TRBV3-2) to TRBJ2-2; D is possibly TRBD2 (5 bases). The CDR3 totals 15 residues. Trimming took off 4 bases at V and 3 bases at J, with 12 bases between the two ends. The germline V gene encodes CDR1 LGHDT and CDR2 YNNKEL (reference sequence). The CDR3 region has the DNA TGTGCCAGCAGCCCCCCCCGGGGTTACACCGGGGAGCTGTTTTTT. Residues: CASSPPRGYTGELFF.

In DNA form, the CDR3 reads TGTGCCAGCAGCTTGGGTCTGACAGACTACAATGAGCAGTTCTTC. Translation: CASSLGLTDYNEQFF. V and J are TRBV5-5 and TRBJ2-1, with D perhaps matching TRBD1 (5 bases). This CDR3 is 15 amino acids long. CDR1 is SGHKS and CDR2 is YYEKEE in the germline V gene (reference sequence). V was trimmed by 0 bases and J by 3 bases, leaving 10 bases between them. Looking up the rest from reference TRBV5-5 and TRBJ2-1 gives the full variable domain: DAGVTQSPTHLIKTRGQQVTLRCSPISGHKSVSWYQQVLGQGPQFIFQYYEKEERGRGNFPDRFSARQFPNYSSELNVNALLLGDSALYLCASSLGLTDYNEQFFGPGTRLTVL.

The chain couples TRBV5-1 to TRBJ2-5; TRBD2 might be the D (6 bases). The CDR3 totals 15 residues. The ends were cut back, 1 base at V and 3 bases at J, with 13 bases in the middle. Germline assignment: CDR1 SGHRS and CDR2 YFSETQ. The DNA for the CDR3 is TGCGCCAGCAGCTTGCTGGGACTCCTCGAAGAGACCCAGTACTTC. Translating it yields CASSLLGLLEETQYF.

This chain joins TRBV3-1 (or the pseudogene TRBV3-2) and TRBJ2-5; 8 bases fit TRBD2. CDR1 and CDR2 from the germline V gene are LGHDT and YNNKEL (reference sequence). The CDR3 consists of 15 residues. Germline trimming cut 3 bases from V and 4 bases from J; bases unmatched to any gene: 7. The CDR3 coding sequence is TGTGCCAGCAGCCAGTTAGGGACTAGTCTAGAGACCCAGTACTTC. Translated, it gives CASSQLGTSLETQYF.

The rearrangement uses TRBV4-2 and TRBJ1-5; the D gene is possibly TRBD1 (6 bases). Trimming shortened V by 0 bases and J by 5 bases, and 11 bases separated the two germline ends. Germline V gene sequence: CDR1 LGHNA, CDR2 YNFKEQ. The CDR3 runs 15 residues. The DNA of the CDR3 is TGTGCCAGCAGCCAAGATAGGGGGATGGATCAGCCCCAGCATTTT. This codes for CASSQDRGMDQPQHF.

J is TRBJ1-2 and V is TRBV2; 7 positions match TRBD1. The CDR3 is 13 amino acids. Germline assignment: CDR1 SNHLY and CDR2 FYNNEI. The CDR3 DNA reads as TGTCCTACTAGAACAGGGGATCAGAGTGGCTACACCTTC. Amino acid sequence: CPTRTGDQSGYTF.

The rearrangement uses TRBV20-1 and TRBJ1-1; D gene uncertain. The CDR3 covers 10 residues. CDR1 is DFQATT and CDR2 is SNEGSKA in the germline V gene (reference sequence). With 7 bases removed from V and 2 bases from J, the gap between germline ends came to 5 bases. CDR3 sequence (DNA): TGCAGTGTTCTTAACACTGAAGCTTTCTTT. Translation: CSVLNTEAFF.

V gene TRBV4-1 combines with J gene TRBJ2-3; 10 bases agree with TRBD1. The CDR3 has 16 residues. Germline lookup yields CDR1 MGHRA and CDR2 YSYEKL. V lost 4 bases, J lost 2 bases, and 6 bases stayed unmatched. The CDR3 loop reads CASSPWDRGTTDTQYF. Here the CDR3 DNA reads TGCGCCAGCAGCCCATGGGACAGGGGAACCACAGATACGCAGTATTTT.

This clone was observed once. This rearrangement joins TRBV4-1 to TRBJ1-5; 7 bases agree with TRBD1. Germline loops: CDR1 MGHRA, CDR2 YSYEKL. V shed 0 bases, J shed 6 bases, and the junction held 8 bases outside the gene matches. This CDR3 has 16 amino acids. The CDR3 spells CASSQDRGRAAQPQHF. The CDR3 DNA sequence: TGCGCCAGCAGCCAAGATAGGGGGCGGGCCGCTCAGCCCCAGCATTTT.

With regard to this clone: A read error may account for a junction end that differs from germline. CDR3 sequence (DNA): TGCGCAGGGGGCCAGGGGACCTACGAGCAGTACTTC. Its protein is CAGGQGTYEQYF. This chain joins TRBV18 and TRBJ2-7; 8 nucleotides line up with TRBD1. Germline V gives CDR1 KGHSH, CDR2 LQKENI. There are 12 residues in the CDR3.

The CDR3 loop is CASSLAGQNTDTQYF. CDR3 DNA: TGTGCCAGCAGCTTGGCGGGACAGAACACAGATACGCAGTATTTT. The chain uses TRBV7-6 and TRBJ2-3; perhaps TRBD1 as D (7 bases). This CDR3 comprises 15 residues. Trimming cost V 3 bases and J 2 bases, with 12 bases left between them. Germline V CDR1 and CDR2: SGHVS, FNYEAQ. Using reference TRBV7-6 and TRBJ2-3 for the parts outside the CDR3, the full variable domain is GAGVSQSPRYKVTKRGQDVALRCDPISGHVSLYWYRQALGQGPEFLTYFNYEAQQDKSGLPNDRFSAERPEGSISTLTIQRTEQRDSAMYRCASSLAGQNTDTQYFGPGTRLTVL.

The chain couples TRBV27 to TRBJ1-5, with D unresolved. Deletions cut 5 bases from V and 3 bases from J, with 11 bases between. The CDR3 extends over 14 amino acids. Germline-derived CDR1 and CDR2 are MNHEY and SMNVEV (reference sequence). CDR3 sequence (DNA): TGTGCCAGCAGTCCAAAAGTAGACAATCAGCCCCAGCATTTT. Translating it yields CASSPKVDNQPQHF.

The V call is TRBV28, the J call TRBJ2-3; 7 bases line up with TRBD1. This CDR3 comprises 15 residues. Germline CDR1 MDHEN, CDR2 SYDVKM. J was trimmed by 2 bases and V by 6 bases; bases with no gene match: 8. CDR3 in amino acids: CASRPQQGFTDTQYF. The CDR3 DNA sequence: TGTGCCAGCAGACCACAACAGGGGTTCACAGATACGCAGTATTTT.

This chain uses TRBV27 with TRBJ2-3; a possible D gene is TRBD2 (6 bases). Per the germline V gene, CDR1 is MNHEY and CDR2 is SMNVEV (reference sequence). With 3 bases removed from V and 4 bases from J, the gap between germline ends came to 23 bases. This CDR3 spans 18 amino acids. Written as DNA, the CDR3 is TGTGCCAGCAGTTTCCTCCACCGCGCACTAGCTTTCCCAGATACGCAGTATTTT. Amino acid sequence: CASSFLHRALAFPDTQYF.

The rearrangement uses TRBV2 and TRBJ1-2, with D maybe TRBD1 (6 bases). Trimming cost V 8 bases and J 7 bases, with 23 bases left between them. Per germline, CDR1 SNHLY and CDR2 FYNNEI. CDR3 length: 15 residues. CDR3 sequence: CASRVPGTITAGYTF. The CDR3 coding sequence is TGTGCCAGCCGGGTACCCGGGACAATCACGGCTGGCTACACCTTC.

The chain links TRBV5-1 to TRBJ2-3; TRBD2 matches at 13 bases. Germline V lookup: CDR1 SGHRS, CDR2 YFSETQ. The junction had 4 bases not matched to a gene; V was cut back by 4 bases and J by 2 bases. The CDR3 length is 16 residues. The CDR3 bases are TGCGCCAGCAGCGAAGGGACTAGCGGGGACACAGATACGCAGTATTTT. This translates into CASSEGTSGDTDTQYF.

The chain uses TRBV5-1 and TRBJ1-2; D not resolved. Germline V gene data show CDR1 as SGHRS and CDR2 as YFSETQ. Trimming removed 0 bases at V and 1 base at J, with 25 bases between. The CDR3 is 20 residues long. CDR3 nucleotides: TGCGCCAGCAGCTTGGGGAAACGTGAGGCCGCGAACCCTTTTAACTATGGCTACACCTTC. Translation: CASSLGKREAANPFNYGYTF.